This T cell receptor (beta chain) was sequenced during a study of lymphopenia after photon versus proton radiotherapy. V was pared by 1 base and J by 2 bases, with 4 bases of the junction left unmatched. CDR1 is LGHNA, CDR2 YNFKEQ, per germline. The CDR3 is made up of 17 amino acids. A remark on this clone: Its antigen is still unknown.

Study-level points and caveats: Oligoclonal CD8+ Temra expansion after nadir drove photon patients' diversity drop.

The repertoire was sequenced with immunoSEQ multiplex PCR; TCRdb's copy has only in-frame clones and lacks some. The profile shows around 160,000 clones, around 85% of them singletons. The sequenced sample was peripheral blood, obtained from a patient treated with photon-based radiotherapy. V usage is TRBV4-2 and J usage is TRBJ2-3; 12 bases align to TRBD2. The source is a man aged 50 or older with gastric cancer. DNA for the CDR3: TGTGCCAGCAGCCAAGCCACTAGCGGGGGGCCCACAGATACGCAGTATTTT. Amino acid sequence: CASSQATSGGPTDTQYF.